Below are 11 T cell receptor beta chains sequenced from a single sample in a study of glioma-infiltrating T cells after dendritic cell vaccination (dated by TCRdb to between 2015 and 2016). Library preparation used the immunoSEQ multiplex PCR assay. TCRdb re-hosts the immuneACCESS table, in-frame sequences only. Its copies lack some clones; in the studies checked, an unresolved V gene accounts for under half of them, and the cause for the rest is not known. This sample has more than 95,000 clones in its table, and approximately 80% of those were observed once. The ten largest clonotypes hold about 5.7% of the sample. The time point label, as the study defines it: after dendritic cell vaccination, including at tumor progression/relapse. Material: blood, obtained after dendritic cell vaccination. The receptor source for this set is a human donor with glioblastoma.

The V and J genes are TRBV30 and TRBJ1-4; 7 bases fit TRBD1. CDR3 length: 14 residues. V shed 4 bases and J 8 bases; nucleotides not matched to a gene: 10. CDR1 and CDR2 from the germline V gene are GTSNPN and SVGIG (reference sequence). CDR3 nucleotide sequence: TGTGCCTGGAATCGACAGGGTGGTCGGGAAAAACTGTTTTTT. It encodes CAWNRQGGREKLFF. The full variable domain, in which reference TRBV30 and TRBJ1-4 provide the parts outside the CDR3, is SQTIHQWPATLVQPVGSPLSLECTVEGTSNPNLYWYRQAAGRGLQLLFYSVGIGQISSEVPQNLSASRPQDRQFILSSKKLLLSDSGFYLCAWNRQGGREKLFFGSGTQLSVL.

The V gene is TRBV5-1, the J gene TRBJ2-7, with 8 bases aligning to TRBD1. Germline CDR1 is SGHRS and CDR2 is YFSETQ. Unmatched junction bases numbered 7, after V lost 7 bases and J lost 1 base. This CDR3 spans 14 amino acids. CDR3 sequence reads: CASGPGTGSYEQYF. The CDR3 DNA is TGCGCCAGCGGCCCGGGGACAGGATCCTACGAGCAGTACTTC.

The V gene is TRBV7-3, the J gene TRBJ2-1, with 7 positions matching TRBD1. The junction had 6 bases not matched to a gene; V was cut back by 5 bases and J by 2 bases. The CDR3 is made up of 15 amino acids. The germline gives CDR1 SGHTA, CDR2 FQGTGA. CDR3 DNA: TGTGCCAGCAGCACGACAGGGTCGCCCTACAATGAGCAGTTCTTC. This translates into CASSTTGSPYNEQFF.

The genes are TRBV4-1 and TRBJ2-7; 10 bases map to TRBD1. With V trimmed by 3 bases and J by 2 bases, 4 bases remained unmatched. CDR3 length equals 15 residues. The germline gives CDR1 MGHRA, CDR2 YSYEKL. The CDR3 reads CASSHTGTGAYEQYF. For the CDR3, the DNA is TGCGCCAGCAGCCACACCGGGACAGGGGCCTACGAGCAGTACTTC.

The V and J genes are TRBV2 and TRBJ1-1; TRBD1 is a possible D gene (5 bases). The germline gives CDR1 SNHLY, CDR2 FYNNEI. The CDR3 is 15 amino acids. V lost 2 bases and J 0 bases, leaving 10 bases between the germline ends. CDR3 nucleotides: TGTGCCAGCAGTGAAAGGGGAGGGATGAACACTGAAGCTTTCTTT. This encodes CASSERGGMNTEAFF.

The rearrangement joins TRBV5-1 to TRBJ2-3; 7 bases are shared with TRBD1. V shed 3 bases, J shed 9 bases, and the junction held 7 bases outside the gene matches. CDR1 SGHRS and CDR2 YFSETQ come from the germline V gene. The CDR3 length is 13 residues. This chain's CDR3 is CASSSLQGSTQYF. As DNA, the CDR3 is TGCGCCAGCAGCTCTTTACAGGGGTCGACGCAGTATTTT.

With respect to this clone: This sample includes further DNA sequences coding for the same CDR3. V is TRBV6-5 and J is TRBJ1-1; D is uncertain. With 3 bases removed from V and 0 bases from J, the gap between germline ends came to 8 bases. Germline CDR1 and CDR2: MNHEY and SVGAGI. This CDR3 contains 14 residues. This CDR3 reads CASSYSTVNTEAFF. In DNA form, the CDR3 reads TGTGCCAGCAGTTATAGTACTGTGAACACTGAAGCTTTCTTT.

The rearrangement joins TRBV5-1 to TRBJ1-4; 7 bases match TRBD1. Germline assignment: CDR1 SGHRS and CDR2 YFSETQ. CDR3 length equals 15 residues. Germline trimming cut 0 bases from V and 4 bases from J; bases unmatched to any gene: 3. Here the CDR3 DNA reads TGCGCCAGCAGCTTGGGGGGGACAGATAATGAAAAACTGTTTTTT. Translation gives CASSLGGTDNEKLFF.

The chain has TRBV5-4 and TRBJ2-3, with 8 bases matching TRBD2. Germline-derived CDR1 and CDR2 are SGHNT and YYREEE (reference sequence). The ends lost 4 bases at V and 0 bases at J; junction bases unmatched: 10. This CDR3 is 17 amino acids long. In nucleotides, the CDR3 is TGTGCCAGCAGCACTCGCTTAGCGGGACCTAGCACAGATACGCAGTATTTT. Protein: CASSTRLAGPSTDTQYF.

The chain has TRBV29-1 and TRBJ1-2, with 7 bases matching TRBD1. Losses at the gene ends were 3 bases for V and 6 bases for J; bases not matched to a gene: 7. Germline V lookup: CDR1 SQVTM, CDR2 ANQGSEA. The CDR3 is made up of 13 amino acids. The CDR3 here is CSVDITGVDGYTF. The CDR3 DNA is TGCAGCGTTGATATAACAGGGGTTGATGGCTACACCTTC.

The chain is built from TRBV4-1 and TRBJ1-5; no reliable D call. The CDR3 covers 15 residues. Germline values: CDR1 MGHRA, CDR2 YSYEKL. V shed 0 bases and J shed 2 bases, with 8 bases lying between them. CDR3 in DNA: TGCGCCAGCAGCCAAGAATCCGGGGGCAATCAGCCCCAGCATTTT. Translating it yields CASSQESGGNQPQHF.